A selection of T cell receptor beta chains follows, all from one sample in a study of blood T cell repertoires in COVID-19. Libraries were prepared by immunoSEQ multiplex PCR; TCRdb keeps only in-frame clonotypes and omits some of them. This table holds over 200,000 clones, roughly 87% found once. The source material was peripheral blood. These receptor sequences come from a man aged 35 to 55 with active or convalescent COVID-19. Both conserved end residues are part of each CDR3. D genes are given only for firm matches. Clone size is not always given. Where it is, it says once, few, many or a class for expanded clones.

>-|TRBV5-1|TRBJ1-6|-
CASSFSHDSPLHF
TGCGCCAGCAGCTTTTCACACGATTCACCCCTCCACTTT
>-|TRBV5-4|TRBJ1-1|-
CASRPERGRDEAFF
TGTGCCAGCAGACCTGAGCGGGGTAGGGATGAAGCTTTCTTT
>-|TRBV6-6|TRBJ1-2|-
CASSYLQRYGYTF
TGTGCCAGCAGTTACCTACAGAGATATGGCTACACCTTC
>-|TRBV30|TRBJ1-2|-
CAWKGVMSYGYTF
TGTGCCTGGAAGGGGGTTATGAGCTATGGCTACACCTTC
>-|TRBV19|TRBJ2-6|-
CASKTGAAGANVLTF
TGTGCCAGTAAAACCGGAGCGGCTGGGGCCAACGTCCTGACTTTC
>-|TRBV4-1|TRBJ2-1|TRBD1
CASSQGGTGVFNEQFF
TGCGCCAGCAGCCAGGGAGGGACAGGGGTGTTCAATGAGCAGTTCTTC
>-|TRBV6-5|TRBJ2-1|-
CASSYESPPYNEQFF
TGTGCCAGCAGTTATGAGTCGCCCCCCTACAATGAGCAGTTCTTC
>-|TRBV6-5|TRBJ1-1|-
CASSSGAGLEAFF
TGTGCCAGCAGTTCCGGCGCAGGCTTAGAAGCTTTCTTT
>-|TRBV15|TRBJ1-5|-
CATSSVNQPQHF
TGTGCCACCAGCAGCGTAAATCAGCCCCAGCATTTT
>once|TRBV7-2|TRBJ1-2|-
CASSYRTAPPSHGYTF
TGTGCCAGCAGCTACCGGACAGCCCCTCCCTCGCATGGCTACACCTTC
>-|TRBV19|TRBJ2-6|-
CASSPPSSGANVLTF
TGTGCCAGTAGTCCGCCGAGCTCTGGGGCCAACGTCCTGACTTTC
>-|TRBV27|TRBJ2-5|-
CASSFTQQETQYF
TGTGCCAGCAGTTTTACACAACAAGAGACCCAGTACTTC